These 13 T cell receptor beta chains were all obtained from the same sample, sequenced in a study of cytomegalovirus exposure and HLA in healthy donors. Primers included in the PCR were 60 Vbeta and 13 Jbeta primers. Here immunoSEQ multiplex PCR was the method, and the copy in TCRdb shows in-frame clones only, minus some. The sample carries 130,000 or so clones, approximately 75% recorded once. Sequencing was carried out using PBMCs. The receptors originated from a male donor in good health and CMV-seronegative.

This chain links TRBV2 with TRBJ2-3, with D tentatively TRBD1 (6 bases). V gave up 6 bases and J gave up 2 bases, with 9 bases separating them. Germline lookup yields CDR1 SNHLY and CDR2 FYNNEI. CDR3 length equals 13 residues. For the CDR3, the DNA is TGTGCCAGCAGGACAGGCTTCACAGATACGCAGTATTTT. Translating gives CASRTGFTDTQYF.

The V call is TRBV30, the J call TRBJ1-5; a weak D match, TRBD1 (6 bases). CDR1 and CDR2 from the germline V gene are GTSNPN and SVGIG (reference sequence). V dropped 1 base and J dropped 5 bases, with 9 bases sitting between them. CDR3 length: 13 amino acids. CDR3 region: CAWSAGEYQPQHF. The DNA for the CDR3 is TGTGCCTGGAGTGCAGGGGAGTATCAGCCCCAGCATTTT.

The V call is TRBV7-9, the J call TRBJ2-6; 8 positions agree with TRBD1. The CDR3 totals 16 residues. V trimming: 5 bases; J trimming: 2 bases; junction bases outside the gene matches: 5. CDR1 is SEHNR, CDR2 FQNEAQ, per germline (reference sequence). DNA of the CDR3: TGTGCCAGCAGCCGGGACAGGAAGCCTGGGGCCAACGTCCTGACTTTC. This gives the protein CASSRDRKPGANVLTF.

The chain uses TRBV7-8 and TRBJ1-4; possibly TRBD1 for D (5 bases). The CDR3 loop spans 17 amino acids. Per germline, CDR1 SGHVS and CDR2 FQNEAQ. The germline V and J ends were trimmed by 2 bases and 0 bases, with 13 bases remaining between them. The CDR3 loop reads CASSLRGQGTTNEKLFF. The CDR3 nucleotides are TGTGCCAGCAGCTTACGTGGGCAGGGTACAACTAATGAAAAACTGTTTTTT.

The chain carries TRBV10-2 and TRBJ1-3; TRBD1 agrees at 7 bases. This CDR3 is 17 amino acids long. V lost 3 bases to trimming and J lost 2 bases; unmatched junction nucleotides: 10. The germline V gene encodes CDR1 WSHSY and CDR2 SAAADI. The CDR3 sequence: CASSEYLQGSTGNTIYF. CDR3 nucleotide sequence: TGCGCCAGCAGTGAATACCTACAGGGGAGTACTGGAAACACCATATATTTT.

V and J are TRBV6-5 and TRBJ2-3; 11 bases line up with TRBD1. This CDR3 contains 15 residues. J gave up 5 bases and V 2 bases, and 3 bases lay outside the gene matches. Germline V gene sequence: CDR1 MNHEY, CDR2 SVGAGI. The chain's CDR3 is CASSYGTGGEDTQYF. The CDR3 DNA reads TGTGCCAGCAGTTACGGGACAGGGGGAGAAGATACGCAGTATTTT.

The chain employs TRBV6-5 and TRBJ2-7; 10 nucleotides line up with TRBD2. J lost 2 bases, V lost 4 bases, and 8 bases had no gene match. This CDR3 contains 16 residues. Germline V lookup: CDR1 MNHEY, CDR2 SVGAGI. The chain's CDR3 is CASSLTGLALTYEQYF. The CDR3 bases are TGTGCCAGCAGTTTGACGGGACTAGCGCTGACCTACGAGCAGTACTTC.

The CDR3 loop reads CASNYGGEAFF. The CDR3 DNA reads as TGTGCCAGTAACTATGGGGGGGAAGCTTTCTTT. The chain recombines TRBV27 with TRBJ1-1, with a tentative D call TRBD1 (5 bases). The germline V and J ends were trimmed by 9 bases and 8 bases, with 13 bases remaining between them. In germline, CDR1 is MNHEY, CDR2 SMNVEV (reference sequence). This CDR3 has 11 residues.

This chain connects TRBV2 to TRBJ1-4; D ambiguous. CDR1 SNHLY and CDR2 FYNNEI come from the germline V gene. CDR3 length: 14 residues. Trimming took 3 bases from V and 7 from J, leaving 12 bases between them. The CDR3 reads CASSDPSSSEKLFF. CDR3 sequence (DNA): TGTGCCAGCAGTGATCCTAGTTCGAGTGAAAAACTGTTTTTT.

The gene calls are TRBV5-1 and TRBJ2-7; a possible D gene is TRBD2 (5 bases). Germline values: CDR1 SGHRS, CDR2 YFSETQ. Trimming removed 1 base from V and 1 base from J, with 9 bases in between. This CDR3 is 14 amino acids long. The CDR3 is CASSLIASSYEQYF. The CDR3 coding sequence is TGCGCCAGCAGCTTGATAGCGTCTTCCTACGAGCAGTACTTC.

The V call is TRBV2, the J call TRBJ1-2; maybe TRBD1 (6 bases). The CDR3 has 11 amino acids. Germline V CDR1 and CDR2: SNHLY, FYNNEI. V was clipped by 7 bases and J by 7 bases, with 10 bases between them. In nucleotides, the CDR3 is TGTGCCAGCACCGGGACATCTGGCTACACCTTC. This sequence encodes CASTGTSGYTF.

Note on this clone: At one end the junction does not follow the germline gene, possibly because of a read error. The CDR3 is CASSLEPGVRCKF. The DNA of the CDR3 is TGTGCCAGCAGCTTGGAACCGGGGGTCAGGTGTAAATTT. The rearrangement joins TRBV11-2 to TRBJ1-1; maybe TRBD1 (5 bases). The length of the CDR3 is 13 residues. Germline V gene lookup returns CDR1 SGHAT and CDR2 FQNNGV.

This rearrangement joins TRBV7-8 to TRBJ1-4; D is uncertain. The CDR3 consists of 13 residues. The V end was cut by 1 base, the J end by 7 bases, with 7 bases between. Germline loops: CDR1 SGHVS, CDR2 FQNEAQ. The CDR3 DNA reads TGTGCCAGCAGCTTAGTTCGGGTTGAAAAACTGTTTTTT. It yields the protein CASSLVRVEKLFF.